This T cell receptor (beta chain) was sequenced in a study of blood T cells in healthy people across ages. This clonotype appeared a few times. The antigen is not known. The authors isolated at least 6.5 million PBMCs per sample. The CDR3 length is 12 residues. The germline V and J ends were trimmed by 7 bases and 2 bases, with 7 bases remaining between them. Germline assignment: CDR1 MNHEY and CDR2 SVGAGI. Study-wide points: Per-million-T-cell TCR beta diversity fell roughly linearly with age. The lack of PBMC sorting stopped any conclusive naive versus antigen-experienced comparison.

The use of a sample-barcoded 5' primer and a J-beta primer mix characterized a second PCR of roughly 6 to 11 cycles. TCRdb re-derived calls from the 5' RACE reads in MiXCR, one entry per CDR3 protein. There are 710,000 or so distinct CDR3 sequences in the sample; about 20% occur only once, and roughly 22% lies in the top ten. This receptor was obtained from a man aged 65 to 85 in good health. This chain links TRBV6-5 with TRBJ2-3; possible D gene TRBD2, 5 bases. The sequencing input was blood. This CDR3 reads CASKEDTDTQYF. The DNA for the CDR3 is TGTGCCAGCAAGGAGGACACAGATACGCAGTATTTT.